Listed here are 22 T cell receptor beta chains from one sample, sequenced in a study of cytomegalovirus exposure and HLA in healthy donors. The PCR employed 60 Vbeta primers together with 13 Jbeta primers. Produced via immunoSEQ multiplex PCR; TCRdb's table is partial and in-frame only. The sample records about 200,000 clones, 65% to 80% being singletons. What was sequenced was PBMCs. The receptors stem from a man aged 45-65 years in good health and CMV-seronegative.

This clone was picked up one time. V is TRBV2 and J is TRBJ2-3; 8 bases are shared with TRBD1. The length of the CDR3 is 15 residues. CDR1 and CDR2 from the germline V gene are SNHLY and FYNNEI. V lost 4 bases to trimming and J lost 2 bases; unmatched junction nucleotides: 5. CDR3 sequence: CASSGTGPLTDTQYF. The CDR3, as DNA: TGTGCCAGCAGTGGGACAGGGCCGCTCACAGATACGCAGTATTTT.

The V gene is TRBV5-1, the J gene TRBJ1-1; D not certain. Germline V gene sequence: CDR1 SGHRS, CDR2 YFSETQ. V dropped 3 bases and J dropped 3 bases, with 15 bases sitting between them. The CDR3 has 15 residues. CDR3 amino acids: CASSSGSSGYTEAFF. The CDR3 DNA reads as TGCGCCAGCAGCTCCGGAAGCTCGGGGTACACTGAAGCTTTCTTT.

The chain is built from TRBV5-1 and TRBJ2-7; D gene unclear. Germline V gene sequence: CDR1 SGHRS, CDR2 YFSETQ. The CDR3 has 15 amino acids. The germline V and J ends were trimmed by 4 bases and 5 bases, with 19 bases remaining between them. CDR3 nucleotides: TGCGCCAGCAGCCTTGTGGGCCAGTCCTTGAACGAGCAGTACTTC. It encodes CASSLVGQSLNEQYF.

This clone was counted a few times. The chain carries TRBV2 and TRBJ1-1; D remains ambiguous. Germline V gives CDR1 SNHLY, CDR2 FYNNEI. V gave up 6 bases and J gave up 3 bases, with 14 bases separating them. CDR3 length equals 14 residues. This CDR3 reads CASSLEGSHTEAFF. The CDR3, as DNA: TGTGCCAGCAGCCTCGAGGGTTCGCACACTGAAGCTTTCTTT. Filled out from reference TRBV2 and TRBJ1-1, the complete variable domain reads EPEVTQTPSHQVTQMGQEVILRCVPISNHLYFYWYRQILGQKVEFLVSFYNNEISEKSEIFDDQFSVERPDGSNFTLKIRSTKLEDSAMYFCASSLEGSHTEAFFGQGTRLTVV.

V and J are TRBV5-8 and TRBJ1-4, with TRBD1 matching over 9 bases. Germline CDR1 and CDR2: SGHTS and YDEGEE. With V trimmed by 4 bases and J by 0 bases, 7 bases remained unmatched. This CDR3 spans 17 amino acids. The CDR3 loop is CASSLGQGFATNEKLFF. The CDR3 nucleotides are TGTGCCAGCAGCCTAGGACAGGGGTTTGCAACTAATGAAAAACTGTTTTTT.

The chain uses TRBV5-4 and TRBJ2-3, with D possibly being TRBD2 (5 bases). Trimming pared 0 bases from V and 10 bases from J, leaving 12 bases between. Germline V gene data show CDR1 as SGHNT and CDR2 as YYREEE (reference sequence). This CDR3 has 13 residues. The CDR3 DNA sequence: TGTGCCAGCAGCTTGGGTGCGGACTGGGCGCAGTATTTT. Encoded protein: CASSLGADWAQYF.

The gene calls are TRBV29-1 and TRBJ2-6; weak D call: TRBD1 (6 bases). V was cut by 5 bases and J by 2 bases, with 10 bases left in between. CDR1 is SQVTM and CDR2 is ANQGSEA in the germline V gene. This CDR3 region has 14 residues. The chain's CDR3 is CSVTSGAGANVLTF. CDR3 coding DNA: TGCAGCGTTACCTCAGGGGCTGGGGCCAACGTCCTGACTTTC.

This clone was observed at least ten times. The chain uses TRBV6-4 and TRBJ2-1, with D perhaps TRBD1 (6 bases). This CDR3 spans 16 amino acids. Trimming pared 2 bases from V and 9 bases from J, leaving 20 bases between. The V gene's germline CDR1 is MRHNA and CDR2 SNTAGT. The CDR3 protein is CASSDSPGAKGVEQFF. The CDR3 nucleotides read TGTGCCAGCAGTGACAGCCCAGGGGCGAAGGGCGTTGAGCAGTTCTTC.

V and J are TRBV28 and TRBJ2-2; tentatively, D is TRBD1 (6 bases). This CDR3 comprises 17 residues. Germline V gene sequence: CDR1 MDHEN, CDR2 SYDVKM. Trimming stripped 8 bases from V and 5 bases from J, with 24 bases between. This chain's CDR3 is CASSPQGRTDLTGELFF. In DNA, the CDR3 is TGTGCCAGCTCGCCCCAAGGGCGGACAGATTTGACCGGGGAGCTGTTTTTT.

Only one count was recorded for this clone. CDR3 protein: CASSQTDTQYF. CDR3 bases: TGCGCCAGCAGCCAAACAGATACGCAGTATTTT. V usage is TRBV5-1 and J usage is TRBJ2-3; no definite D call. Trimming removed 4 bases at V and 3 bases at J, with 3 bases between. CDR1 SGHRS and CDR2 YFSETQ come from the germline V gene. This CDR3 is 11 amino acids long.

J is TRBJ1-2 and V is TRBV7-9, with 7 bases that match TRBD1. This CDR3 contains 16 residues. The germline CDR1 and CDR2 sequences are SEHNR and FQNEAQ (reference sequence). The V segment lost 3 bases and the J segment 4 bases; nucleotides outside the gene matches: 11. CDR3 sequence reads: CASSFGQARSTYGYTF. The CDR3 DNA reads as TGTGCCAGCAGCTTCGGACAGGCGCGCTCCACCTATGGCTACACCTTC.

This clone was found once. The chain joins TRBV6-5 to TRBJ1-1, with D hard to call. In germline, CDR1 is MNHEY, CDR2 SVGAGI. This CDR3 has 14 amino acids. Trimming stripped 0 bases from V and 6 bases from J, with 11 bases between. Here the CDR3 DNA reads TGTGCCAGCAGTTACTCGAGAGCGACGCCTGAAGCTTTCTTT. Residues: CASSYSRATPEAFF.

The V and J genes are TRBV7-6 and TRBJ2-1; D may be TRBD2 (6 bases). The ends were cut back, 1 base at V and 7 bases at J, with 17 bases in the middle. The germline CDR1 and CDR2 sequences are SGHVS and FNYEAQ. The CDR3 sequence is 16 residues long. CDR3 DNA: TGTGCCAGCAGCTTAGGGGTCGGCGGGGTCCTGAATGAGCAGTTCTTC. It translates to CASSLGVGGVLNEQFF.

The chain carries TRBV6-6 and TRBJ2-1; 10 bases map to TRBD2. CDR3 size: 14 residues. Per germline, CDR1 MNHNY and CDR2 SVGAGI (reference sequence). V lost 6 bases, J lost 9 bases, and 8 bases stayed unmatched. In DNA, the CDR3 is TGTGCCAGCAGGGATAGCGGGAGGACAGCTGAGCAGTTCTTC. This sequence encodes CASRDSGRTAEQFF.

The J gene is TRBJ2-5, the V gene TRBV7-2; no firm D call. CDR3 length: 14 residues. V was shortened by 2 bases and J by 2 bases, with 9 bases between the two germline ends. The germline V gene encodes CDR1 SGHTA and CDR2 FQGNSA. CDR3 sequence: CASSLLASQETQYF. CDR3 in DNA: TGTGCCAGCAGCTTACTGGCATCACAAGAGACCCAGTACTTC.

The chain carries TRBV19 and TRBJ2-3; D call uncertain. CDR3 length: 14 residues. The germline V gene encodes CDR1 LNHDA and CDR2 SQIVND (reference sequence). V lost 3 bases to trimming and J lost 2 bases, with 9 bases between them. Here the CDR3 DNA reads TGTGCCAGTAGTATTGGTCAGGCCACAGATACGCAGTATTTT. Protein: CASSIGQATDTQYF. The full variable domain, its missing parts supplied by reference TRBV19 and TRBJ2-3, is DGGITQSPKYLFRKEGQNVTLSCEQNLNHDAMYWYRQDPGQGLRLIYYSQIVNDFQKGDIAEGYSVSREKKESFPLTVTSAQKNPTAFYLCASSIGQATDTQYFGPGTRLTVL.

The chain is built from TRBV2 and TRBJ2-5, with D maybe TRBD1 (5 bases). Germline CDR1 is SNHLY and CDR2 is FYNNEI. The CDR3 length is 14 residues. The V and J ends lost 4 bases and 1 base respectively, with 10 bases between them. The CDR3: CASSATVLQETQYF. The CDR3 DNA sequence: TGTGCCAGCAGTGCGACAGTCCTCCAAGAGACCCAGTACTTC.

The rearrangement uses TRBV6-1 and TRBJ2-1; TRBD2 aligns across 13 bases. V was clipped by 6 bases and J by 7 bases; unmatched bases: 3. Germline CDR1 reads MNHNS; CDR2 reads SASEGT. The CDR3 consists of 14 residues. Written as DNA, the CDR3 is TGTGCCAGCAGAACTAGCGGGAGGGTTAATGAGCAGTTCTTC. Translation: CASRTSGRVNEQFF.

The rearrangement links TRBV28 to TRBJ1-5; 9 bases match TRBD1. CDR3 length: 13 residues. The V segment lost 8 bases and the J segment 6 bases; nucleotides outside the gene matches: 5. Germline V gene sequence: CDR1 MDHEN, CDR2 SYDVKM. Here the CDR3 reads CASDRGEGQPQHF. The CDR3 region has the DNA TGTGCCAGCGACAGGGGGGAGGGTCAGCCCCAGCATTTT.

V and J are TRBV19 and TRBJ2-4; 7 nucleotides agree with TRBD1. V dropped 7 bases and J dropped 0; count of bases not matched to a gene: 6. Germline V gene sequence: CDR1 LNHDA, CDR2 SQIVND (reference sequence). The CDR3 consists of 15 residues. In DNA, the CDR3 is TGTGCCAGTAACGACAGGGAACTAGCCAAAAACATTCAGTACTTC. Translated, it gives CASNDRELAKNIQYF.

This clone occurred a few times. This sequence joins TRBV6-6 and TRBJ1-1; no firm D call. Per the germline V gene, CDR1 is MNHNY and CDR2 is SVGAGI (reference sequence). Trimming took off 2 bases at V and 1 base at J, with 5 bases between the two ends. The CDR3 totals 13 residues. The CDR3 reads CASSYRGNTEAFF. CDR3 nucleotides: TGTGCCAGCAGTTACCGGGGGAACACTGAAGCTTTCTTT.

This chain uses TRBV28 with TRBJ1-1; 8 nucleotides agree with TRBD1. Looked up from germline, CDR1 is MDHEN and CDR2 is SYDVKM. Trimming took 5 bases from V and 6 from J; bases not matched to a gene: 5. The CDR3 length is 13 residues. The CDR3 bases are TGTGCCAGCAGTCTCGGACAGGGAGCTGAAGCTTTCTTT. Its protein product is CASSLGQGAEAFF.